This is a list of T cell receptor beta chains from one sample in a study of T cells in Graves' hyperthyroidism and ophthalmopathy. TCRdb redid the calling of the multiplex PCR reads with MiXCR, one entry per CDR3 protein. The data hold 550,000 to 850,000 distinct CDR3 sequences, with over 15% observed a single time. Sample: blood. These receptors were obtained from a woman aged 50 to 60 with Graves' hyperthyroidism that later progressed to Graves' ophthalmopathy. CDR3s include the opening cysteine and the closing phenylalanine or tryptophan. The order of the fields is V gene, clone size, D gene, J gene, CDR3 protein, CDR3 DNA. D genes are given only for firm matches. Only some rows state a clone size, as once, few, many or a class for expanded clones.

V gene: TRBV11-3
clone size: many
D gene: NA
J gene: TRBJ1-1
CDR3 protein: CASSAGDSTEAFF
CDR3 DNA: TGTGCCAGCAGCGCCGGAGACAGCACTGAAGCTTTCTTT

V gene: TRBV20-1
clone size: NA
D gene: NA
J gene: TRBJ2-7
CDR3 protein: CSARRNLYEQYF
CDR3 DNA: TGCAGTGCTAGACGGAACCTCTACGAGCAGTACTTC

V gene: TRBV20-1
clone size: NA
D gene: NA
J gene: TRBJ1-5
CDR3 protein: CSARVSERNQPQHF
CDR3 DNA: TGCAGTGCTAGAGTTAGCGAGAGGAATCAGCCCCAGCATTTT

V gene: TRBV12-3/TRBV12-4
clone size: many
D gene: NA
J gene: TRBJ1-1
CDR3 protein: CASSFEGLDTEAFF
CDR3 DNA: TGTGCCAGCAGTTTTGAGGGTCTGGATACTGAAGCTTTCTTT

V gene: TRBV3-1
clone size: many
D gene: NA
J gene: TRBJ2-7
CDR3 protein: CASSQVGGGLYEQYF
CDR3 DNA: TGTGCCAGCAGCCAAGTGGGGGGCGGGCTCTACGAGCAGTACTTC

V gene: TRBV9
clone size: many
D gene: NA
J gene: TRBJ2-7
CDR3 protein: CASSVTQGTGHEQYF
CDR3 DNA: TGTGCCAGCAGCGTAACTCAGGGAACAGGGCACGAGCAGTACTTC

V gene: TRBV29-1
clone size: few
D gene: NA
J gene: TRBJ2-5
CDR3 protein: CSVEPPTGTAVETQYF
CDR3 DNA: TGCAGCGTTGAACCTCCGACAGGCACCGCGGTAGAGACCCAGTACTTC

V gene: TRBV6-1
clone size: NA
D gene: NA
J gene: TRBJ1-3
CDR3 protein: CASRPPGKAGNTIYF
CDR3 DNA: TGTGCCAGCAGGCCGCCAGGGAAGGCTGGAAACACCATATATTTT

V gene: TRBV30
clone size: many
D gene: NA
J gene: TRBJ1-1
CDR3 protein: CAWSVGGGVTEAFF
CDR3 DNA: TGTGCCTGGAGTGTTGGAGGGGGAGTCACTGAAGCTTTCTTT

V gene: TRBV2
clone size: many
D gene: NA
J gene: TRBJ1-5
CDR3 protein: CASRKRTDSNQPQHF
CDR3 DNA: TGTGCCAGCAGAAAACGGACGGATAGCAATCAGCCCCAGCATTTT